These 28 T cell receptor beta chains were sequenced from one sample in a study of OX40 agonist ivuxolimab in advanced cancers. Method: immunoSEQ multiplex PCR; TCRdb's copy keeps in-frame clones and lacks some. Of about 120,000 clones in the sample, about 94% are singletons; the top ten hold roughly 0.15%. Sequenced material: CD4+ or CD8+ T cells sorted from blood, taken in a trial of the OX40 agonist ivuxolimab. Receptor source: an adult with an advanced solid tumor such as melanoma, head and neck, liver or kidney cancer.

This clone is a singleton in its sample. The V gene is TRBV9, the J gene TRBJ1-6; D remains ambiguous. CDR3 size: 14 residues. The germline V gene encodes CDR1 SGDLS and CDR2 YYNGEE. V gave up 2 bases and J gave up 10 bases, with 13 bases separating them. The CDR3 sequence: CASSVSPDPSPLHF. As DNA, the CDR3 is TGTGCCAGCAGCGTGTCTCCCGATCCCTCACCCCTCCACTTT.

V and J are TRBV5-1 and TRBJ2-1; 10 positions agree with TRBD1. The V gene's germline CDR1 is SGHRS and CDR2 YFSETQ. The CDR3 covers 16 residues. V shed 5 bases and J 7 bases; nucleotides not matched to a gene: 12. CDR3 nucleotides: TGCGCCAGCAGACTTCCGGGACAGGGGATTAGTAATGAGCAGTTCTTC. Amino acids: CASRLPGQGISNEQFF.

This chain uses TRBV4-3 with TRBJ2-1; tentative D call: TRBD2 (6 bases). Looked up from germline, CDR1 is LGHNA and CDR2 is YSLEER. The CDR3 extends over 18 amino acids. V lost 0 bases to trimming and J lost 7 bases, with 22 bases between them. The CDR3 DNA is TGCGCCAGCAGCCAAGATGGGTCCTACGGGGGTAGAGGGAATGAGCAGTTCTTC. It codes for CASSQDGSYGGRGNEQFF.

The gene calls are TRBV6-5 and TRBJ1-2, with 11 bases fitting TRBD1. This CDR3 is 13 amino acids long. V shed 11 bases, J shed 4 bases, and the junction held 6 bases outside the gene matches. Germline CDR1 reads MNHEY; CDR2 reads SVGAGI. The CDR3 reads CAALGTGGYGYTF. The CDR3 DNA sequence: TGTGCCGCCCTAGGGACAGGGGGCTATGGCTACACCTTC.

This clone was observed once. This chain links TRBV18 with TRBJ1-5; the D gene is possibly TRBD1 (5 bases). The length of the CDR3 is 13 residues. V was shortened by 3 bases and J by 3 bases, with 6 bases between the two germline ends. CDR1 and CDR2 from the germline V gene are KGHSH and LQKENI. The CDR3 bases are TGTGCCAGCTCACCGGACAACAATCAGCCCCAGCATTTT. Protein product: CASSPDNNQPQHF.

The J gene is TRBJ2-1, the V gene TRBV9, with 13 bases identical to TRBD2. The CDR3 is 16 residues long. Trimming at V came to 2 bases and at J to 8 bases, leaving 7 bases not matched to a gene. Germline-derived CDR1 and CDR2 are SGDLS and YYNGEE. In DNA form, the CDR3 reads TGTGCCAGCAGCGTGGGGCTTGGACTAGCGGGAGATGAGCAGTTCTTC. Encoded protein: CASSVGLGLAGDEQFF.

In nucleotides, the CDR3 is TGTGCCAGCAGTGGTGCTGGGGGTAACACAGATACGCAGTATTTT. Protein: CASSGAGGNTDTQYF. The rearrangement uses TRBV6-1 and TRBJ2-3; D might be TRBD1 or TRBD2, each matching 5 bases. The CDR3 sequence is 15 residues long. Germline V gene data show CDR1 as MNHNS and CDR2 as SASEGT. V was trimmed by 4 bases and J by 2 bases, leaving 13 bases between them.

This clone was found once. CDR3 loop: CASSLGGPGELFF. CDR3 bases: TGTGCCAGCAGCTTAGGTGGACCCGGGGAGCTGTTTTTT. This sequence joins TRBV11-3 and TRBJ2-2, with no clear D. Germline V CDR1 and CDR2: SGHNT, YENEEA. V lost 1 base and J 6 bases, leaving 6 bases between the germline ends. The CDR3 length is 13 residues.

The chain links TRBV14 to TRBJ2-7; D gene ambiguous. The germline V and J ends were trimmed by 3 bases and 4 bases, with 4 bases remaining between them. The CDR3 length is 11 residues. Germline V gives CDR1 SGHDN, CDR2 FVKESK. The DNA for the CDR3 is TGTGCCAGCAGCCATCTTTACGAGCAGTACTTC. Protein sequence: CASSHLYEQYF.

This clone appeared once. The J gene is TRBJ2-1, the V gene TRBV15; D remains ambiguous. CDR1 is LNHNV, CDR2 YYDKDF, per germline (reference sequence). The CDR3 is made up of 15 amino acids. Trimming removed 0 bases at V and 3 bases at J, with 9 bases between. The CDR3: CATSREIGDYNEQFF. The CDR3 DNA reads TGTGCCACCAGCAGAGAGATTGGTGACTACAATGAGCAGTTCTTC.

V and J are TRBV5-5 and TRBJ1-4, with D unclear. V lost 1 base and J lost 4, with 17 bases in between. The CDR3 totals 17 residues. Germline CDR1 and CDR2: SGHKS and YYEKEE (reference sequence). The CDR3 is CASSLNLRGRFNEKLFF. DNA of the CDR3: TGTGCCAGCAGCTTGAATCTTAGAGGCAGATTTAATGAAAAACTGTTTTTT.

The chain joins TRBV28 to TRBJ2-4; 14 nucleotides align to TRBD2. The CDR3 extends over 17 amino acids. J gave up 8 bases and V 1 base, and 7 bases lay outside the gene matches. Per the germline V gene, CDR1 is MDHEN and CDR2 is SYDVKM. CDR3 sequence reads: CASSLSTMTSGRDIQYF. CDR3 DNA: TGTGCCAGCAGTTTATCTACCATGACTAGCGGGAGGGACATTCAGTACTTC.

V usage is TRBV10-3 and J usage is TRBJ2-5; no definite D call. The V gene lost 2 bases and the J gene lost 5 bases, with 9 bases spanning the gap. The CDR3 spans 13 residues. Germline V gene sequence: CDR1 ENHRY, CDR2 SYGVKD. The CDR3 DNA sequence: TGTGCCATCAGTGAGGGGCTTTTGGAGACCCAGTACTTC. Its protein product is CAISEGLLETQYF.

This chain joins TRBV9 and TRBJ2-3, with D possibly being TRBD2 (6 bases). The CDR3 spans 16 residues. Per the germline V gene, CDR1 is SGDLS and CDR2 is YYNGEE. V was shortened by 3 bases and J by 6 bases, with 20 bases between the two germline ends. The CDR3 nucleotides read TGTGCCAGCAGCGATTACGGGACTCCGCCCGTCGATACGCAGTATTTT. Translated: CASSDYGTPPVDTQYF.

The chain has TRBV28 and TRBJ2-7, with D possibly being TRBD1 (6 bases). Trimming removed 6 bases from V and 4 bases from J, with 16 bases in between. The CDR3 is made up of 14 amino acids. Per the germline V gene, CDR1 is MDHEN and CDR2 is SYDVKM. CDR3 loop: CASSTPGQGYEQYF. DNA for the CDR3: TGTGCCAGCAGCACCCCGGGGCAGGGGTACGAGCAGTACTTC.

The chain combines TRBV20-1 with TRBJ2-1, with a possible D match to TRBD1 (5 bases). V lost 2 bases and J 10 bases, leaving 9 bases between the germline ends. CDR1 is DFQATT, CDR2 SNEGSKA, per germline (reference sequence). The length of the CDR3 is 11 residues. This CDR3 reads CSARPQGEQFF. The CDR3 region has the DNA TGCAGTGCTAGACCCCAGGGAGAGCAGTTCTTC.

This chain links TRBV7-3 with TRBJ2-7; D is ambiguous. CDR1 is SGHTA, CDR2 FQGTGA, per germline. The CDR3 consists of 13 residues. V shed 2 bases and J shed 7 bases, with 12 bases lying between them. The CDR3 here is CASSLGQTREQYF. The CDR3 DNA sequence: TGTGCCAGCAGCTTAGGCCAGACGCGGGAGCAGTACTTC.

The rearrangement links TRBV6-5 to TRBJ1-4; 10 bases line up with TRBD1. Per germline, CDR1 MNHEY and CDR2 SVGAGI. With V trimmed by 6 bases and J by 3 bases, 4 bases remained unmatched. The CDR3 has 15 residues. CDR3 residues: CASSPTGGPNEKLFF. In nucleotides, the CDR3 is TGTGCCAGCAGCCCGACAGGGGGCCCTAATGAAAAACTGTTTTTT.

The genes are TRBV6-1 and TRBJ2-7; possible D gene TRBD2, 5 bases. V was pared by 3 bases and J by 1 base, with 7 bases between. Germline V gives CDR1 MNHNS, CDR2 SASEGT. The CDR3 loop spans 13 amino acids. The chain's CDR3 is CASSDPGSYEQYF. The CDR3 nucleotides read TGTGCCAGCAGTGATCCGGGGTCCTACGAGCAGTACTTC.

This clone was observed a single time. V is TRBV9 and J is TRBJ1-2; a weak D match, TRBD1 (6 bases). V gave up 2 bases and J gave up 2 bases, with 19 bases separating them. CDR1 SGDLS and CDR2 YYNGEE come from the germline V gene. The CDR3 has 17 amino acids. The CDR3 DNA follows: TGTGCCAGCAGCGTCAAAGGGGGGTCAACACAAAACTATGGCTACACCTTC. Translated, it gives CASSVKGGSTQNYGYTF.

In this sample, this clone turned up once. In nucleotides, the CDR3 is TGTGCCAGCAGCCCCAACCAAGAGACCCAGTACTTC. As protein: CASSPNQETQYF. V usage is TRBV7-9 and J usage is TRBJ2-5; D call uncertain. Germline loops: CDR1 SEHNR, CDR2 FQNEAQ (reference sequence). The CDR3 has 12 residues. Deletions cut 5 bases from V and 0 bases from J, with 4 bases between.

V usage is TRBV5-4 and J usage is TRBJ1-2; 9 nucleotides line up with TRBD1. This CDR3 spans 14 amino acids. Looked up from germline, CDR1 is SGHNT and CDR2 is YYREEE (reference sequence). The ends lost 4 bases at V and 7 bases at J; junction bases unmatched: 8. The CDR3 nucleotides are TGTGCCAGCAGCAAAGGACAGGGGATTAGTGGCTACACCTTC. It is translated as CASSKGQGISGYTF.

The chain uses TRBV7-3 and TRBJ2-2; D is perhaps TRBD2 (5 bases). The CDR3 contains 13 residues. The germline V gene has CDR1 SGHTA and CDR2 FQGTGA. The ends were cut back, 5 bases at V and 8 bases at J, with 12 bases in the middle. Here the CDR3 reads CASSQARGGELFF. In nucleotides, the CDR3 is TGTGCCAGCAGCCAAGCTCGCGGGGGGGAGCTGTTTTTT.

The sample holds one count of this clone. The gene calls are TRBV7-6 and TRBJ2-1; D remains ambiguous. Trimming stripped 1 base from V and 9 bases from J, with 7 bases between. CDR3 length: 12 residues. Germline loops: CDR1 SGHVS, CDR2 FNYEAQ. CDR3: CASSLVVGEQFF. The CDR3 nucleotides read TGTGCCAGCAGCTTAGTCGTGGGTGAGCAGTTCTTC.

This clone appeared a single time. V is TRBV7-3 and J is TRBJ1-2, with TRBD1 identical over 9 bases. The germline gives CDR1 SGHTA, CDR2 FQGTGA. J gave up 6 bases and V 0 bases, and 14 bases lay outside the gene matches. There are 18 residues in the CDR3. CDR3 sequence reads: CASSLTASGTGPLNGYTF. Here the CDR3 DNA reads TGTGCCAGCAGCTTAACCGCATCCGGGACAGGGCCGCTAAATGGCTACACCTTC.

The chain employs TRBV7-2 and TRBJ2-7; TRBD1 matches at 9 bases. J gave up 10 bases and V 1 base, and 5 bases lay outside the gene matches. The CDR3 runs to 13 residues. Per germline, CDR1 SGHTA and CDR2 FQGNSA. In nucleotides, the CDR3 is TGTGCCAGCAGCTTAGGAAGGGACAGGGATCAGTACTTC. Translating it yields CASSLGRDRDQYF. The full variable domain, completed using reference TRBV7-2 and TRBJ2-7, is GAGVSQSPSNKVTEKGKDVELRCDPISGHTALYWYRQSLGQGLEFLIYFQGNSAPDKSGLPSDRFSAERTGGSVSTLTIQRTQQEDSAVYLCASSLGRDRDQYFGPGTRLTVT.

The rearrangement links TRBV14 to TRBJ2-1; no clear D. The CDR3 extends over 13 amino acids. In germline, CDR1 is SGHDN, CDR2 FVKESK. V lost 0 bases, J lost 5 bases, and 5 bases lay in between. Here the CDR3 DNA reads TGTGCCAGCAGCCAAGAGGGGAACAATGAGCAGTTCTTC. Protein sequence: CASSQEGNNEQFF.

The chain uses TRBV27 and TRBJ2-1; 8 bases are shared with TRBD2. V shed 9 bases and J 8 bases; nucleotides not matched to a gene: 9. Germline CDR1 is MNHEY and CDR2 is SMNVEV (reference sequence). The length of the CDR3 is 13 residues. DNA for the CDR3: TGTGCCAGTCGGGGGGGCCAACAAGATGAGCAGTTCTTC. This encodes CASRGGQQDEQFF.